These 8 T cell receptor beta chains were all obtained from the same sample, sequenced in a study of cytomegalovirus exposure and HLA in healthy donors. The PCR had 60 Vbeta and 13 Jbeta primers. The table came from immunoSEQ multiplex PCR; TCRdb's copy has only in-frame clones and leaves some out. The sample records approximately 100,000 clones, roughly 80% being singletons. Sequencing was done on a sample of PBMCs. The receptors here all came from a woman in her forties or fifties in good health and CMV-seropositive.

CDR3: CASSQGLSGTQYF. As DNA, the CDR3 is TGTGCCAGCAGCCAGGGACTATCGGGGACCCAGTACTTC. The chain uses TRBV7-6 and TRBJ2-5; 7 nucleotides match TRBD2. Looked up from germline, CDR1 is SGHVS and CDR2 is FNYEAQ. This CDR3 spans 13 amino acids. With 5 bases clipped from V and 7 bases from J, the junction kept 7 bases outside the gene matches.

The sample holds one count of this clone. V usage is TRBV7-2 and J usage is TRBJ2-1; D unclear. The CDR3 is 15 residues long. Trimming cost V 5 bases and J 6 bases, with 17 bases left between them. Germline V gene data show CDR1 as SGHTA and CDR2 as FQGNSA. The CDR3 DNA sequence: TGTGCCAGCAGCCCCCGGTGGAGAGAAGGCAATGAGCAGTTCTTC. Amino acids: CASSPRWREGNEQFF.

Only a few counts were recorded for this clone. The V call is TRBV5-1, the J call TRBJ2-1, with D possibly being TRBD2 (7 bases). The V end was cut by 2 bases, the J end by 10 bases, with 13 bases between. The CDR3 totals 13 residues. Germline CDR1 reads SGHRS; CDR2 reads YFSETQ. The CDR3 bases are TGCGCCAGCAGCTTTGGGGGGGGCTTCGAGCAGTTCTTC. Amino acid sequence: CASSFGGGFEQFF.

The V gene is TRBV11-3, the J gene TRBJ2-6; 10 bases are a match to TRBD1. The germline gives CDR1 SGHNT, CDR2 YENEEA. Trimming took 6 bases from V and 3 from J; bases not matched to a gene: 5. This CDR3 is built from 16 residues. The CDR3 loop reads CASSPGTGVGANVLTF. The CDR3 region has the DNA TGTGCCAGCAGTCCCGGGACAGGGGTTGGGGCCAACGTCCTGACTTTC.

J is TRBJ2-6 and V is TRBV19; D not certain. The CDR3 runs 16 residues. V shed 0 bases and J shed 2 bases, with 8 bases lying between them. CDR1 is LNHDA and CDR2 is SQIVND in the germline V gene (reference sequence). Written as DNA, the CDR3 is TGTGCCAGTAGTATAGAAAACTTAGCTGGGGCCAACGTCCTGACTTTC. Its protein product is CASSIENLAGANVLTF.

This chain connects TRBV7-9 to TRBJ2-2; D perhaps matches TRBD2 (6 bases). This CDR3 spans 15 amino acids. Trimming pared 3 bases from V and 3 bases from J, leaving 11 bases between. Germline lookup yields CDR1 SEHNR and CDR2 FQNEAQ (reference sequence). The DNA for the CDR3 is TGTGCCAGCAGCTTGGAGGGCGGGTACACCGGGGAGCTGTTTTTT. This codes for CASSLEGGYTGELFF.

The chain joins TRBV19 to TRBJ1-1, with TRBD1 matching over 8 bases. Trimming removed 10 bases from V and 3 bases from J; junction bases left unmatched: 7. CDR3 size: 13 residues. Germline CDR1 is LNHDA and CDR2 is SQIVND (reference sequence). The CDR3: CAISDRGDTEAFF. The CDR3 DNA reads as TGTGCCATTTCCGACAGGGGAGACACTGAAGCTTTCTTT.

CDR3 amino acids: CASSLEAGGRLNEQFF. The CDR3 region has the DNA TGTGCCAGCAGCTTAGAGGCGGGGGGGCGTCTCAATGAGCAGTTCTTC. The chain couples TRBV7-2 to TRBJ2-1; TRBD2 aligns across 9 bases. CDR1 and CDR2 from the germline V gene are SGHTA and FQGNSA. This CDR3 contains 16 residues. V was pared by 1 base and J by 6 bases, with 7 bases of the junction left unmatched.